The rows below give T cell receptor beta chains drawn from one sample of a study of blood T cell repertoires in COVID-19. Sequencing used immunoSEQ multiplex PCR; TCRdb keeps in-frame clones, though not all of them. The table records 250,000 to 300,000 clones, 75% to 90% of them present only once. Sequenced: peripheral blood. The receptor source for this set is a woman in her 50s with COVID-19, enrolled during active disease. The CDR3 runs from the conserved cysteine through the conserved F or W. D genes are given only for firm matches. Rows give clone size only sometimes, using once, few, many, or a class for an expanded clone.

clone size,V gene,J gene,D gene,CDR3 protein,CDR3 DNA
-,TRBV27,TRBJ1-1,-,CASSSRTRSNTEAFF,TGTGCCAGCAGTTCTCGGACAAGATCTAACACTGAAGCTTTCTTT
-,TRBV5-5,TRBJ1-6,-,CASSLAGSRSPLHF,TGTGCCAGCAGCTTGGCGGGAAGTCGGTCACCCCTCCACTTT
-,TRBV19,TRBJ2-1,TRBD1,CASSIEQGANEQFF,TGTGCCAGTAGTATCGAACAGGGGGCAAATGAGCAGTTCTTC
few,TRBV27,TRBJ1-1,TRBD1,CASSLLGQMNTEAFF,TGTGCCAGCAGTTTATTGGGACAGATGAACACTGAAGCTTTCTTT
-,TRBV6-5,TRBJ1-6,-,CASRGIREINSPLHF,TGTGCCAGCCGGGGGATCAGGGAGATTAATTCACCCCTCCACTTT
-,TRBV30,TRBJ1-2,TRBD1,CAWSNPGQGPYGYTF,TGTGCCTGGAGTAACCCGGGACAGGGACCTTATGGCTACACCTTC
-,TRBV29-1,TRBJ2-2,TRBD1,CSAWTGATGELFF,TGCAGCGCCTGGACAGGGGCCACCGGGGAGCTGTTTTTT
few,TRBV27,TRBJ1-2,TRBD1,CASSLGRQGFSYGYTF,TGTGCCAGCAGTTTAGGGCGACAGGGATTCTCCTATGGCTACACCTTC
-,TRBV19,TRBJ1-2,-,CASSIDVDSFYGYTF,TGTGCCAGTAGTATAGATGTCGACAGTTTCTATGGCTACACCTTC
-,TRBV5-1,TRBJ2-7,-,CASSSTGHSEQYF,TGCGCCAGCAGCTCAACGGGACATAGCGAGCAGTACTTC
-,TRBV7-2,TRBJ1-2,-,CASSLESYRGYTF,TGTGCCAGCAGCTTAGAATCGTATCGGGGCTACACCTTC
-,TRBV19,TRBJ2-1,-,CASSISTRNNEQFF,TGTGCCAGTAGTATATCGACTAGAAACAATGAGCAGTTCTTC
-,TRBV10-3,TRBJ2-1,-,CAISPGLGRNEQFF,TGTGCCATCAGCCCAGGGCTGGGTCGCAATGAGCAGTTCTTC
-,TRBV30,TRBJ2-1,-,CAWSVPTPNEQFF,TGTGCCTGGAGTGTACCGACTCCTAATGAGCAGTTCTTC
-,TRBV30,TRBJ1-1,-,CAWSPGLLNTEAFF,TGTGCCTGGAGTCCGGGACTTCTGAACACTGAAGCTTTCTTT
-,TRBV28,TRBJ2-5,TRBD2,CASSPWTSGSEPQYF,TGTGCCAGCAGTCCGTGGACTAGCGGGAGTGAGCCCCAGTACTTC
-,TRBV3-1/TRBV3-2,TRBJ1-3,-,CASSQGTRNTIYF,TGTGCCAGCAGCCAAGGTACACGAAACACCATATATTTT
once,TRBV5-1,TRBJ1-1,-,CASSFDSGTEAFF,TGCGCCAGCAGCTTCGACAGTGGCACTGAAGCTTTCTTT
-,TRBV12-1,TRBJ2-5,-,CANSSLKTLDAGETQYF,TGTGCCAACAGCTCCCTCAAAACCCTCGACGCCGGGGAGACCCAGTACTTC
-,TRBV24-1,TRBJ2-2,TRBD2,CATSSLGEGMSGELFF,TGTGCCACCAGCTCCCTGGGGGAGGGGATGAGCGGGGAGCTGTTTTTT
once,TRBV28,TRBJ2-7,TRBD1,CATYRDRGGEQYF,TGTGCCACCTACCGGGACAGGGGAGGCGAGCAGTACTTC
once,TRBV28,TRBJ2-7,TRBD1,CASSGTGTGGLYEQYF,TGTGCCAGCAGTGGCACCGGGACAGGGGGCCTCTACGAGCAGTACTTC
-,TRBV30,TRBJ1-6,-,CAWSGSSQGSNPLHF,TGTGCCTGGAGTGGAAGTTCGCAGGGGTCTAATCCCCTCCACTTT
-,TRBV5-5,TRBJ2-7,-,CASSPGVGVWYEQYF,TGTGCCAGCAGCCCTGGGGTAGGGGTGTGGTACGAGCAGTACTTC
-,TRBV5-4,TRBJ2-1,TRBD2,CASSLGGLAGELEQFF,TGTGCCAGCAGCTTGGGGGGGCTAGCGGGAGAGTTGGAGCAGTTCTTC
-,TRBV29-1,TRBJ2-4,-,CSVDWAGSGIQYF,TGCAGCGTTGACTGGGCAGGGTCGGGCATTCAGTACTTC
-,TRBV5-6,TRBJ1-1,-,CASSHTGTRSAEAFF,TGTGCCAGCAGCCATACCGGGACAAGGTCTGCCGAAGCTTTCTTT
-,TRBV7-3,TRBJ2-1,TRBD2,CASRGDLEQFF,TGTGCCAGCCGGGGGGATCTTGAGCAGTTCTTC
-,TRBV19,TRBJ2-1,-,CASRKDSSYNEQFF,TGTGCCAGTAGAAAGGACAGCTCCTACAATGAGCAGTTCTTC
-,TRBV29-1,TRBJ1-1,-,CSVTSGVGNTEAFF,TGCAGCGTGACGTCAGGGGTCGGGAACACTGAAGCTTTCTTT
-,TRBV4-3,TRBJ2-1,TRBD2,CASSQSPGLAGWSYNEQFF,TGCGCCAGCAGCCAGAGCCCGGGACTAGCGGGATGGTCCTACAATGAGCAGTTCTTC
-,TRBV29-1,TRBJ1-1,-,CSELRGTEAFF,TGCAGCGAACTAAGGGGCACTGAAGCTTTCTTT
-,TRBV13,TRBJ1-1,-,CASTSQVRVSTEAFF,TGTGCCAGCACCTCCCAAGTGCGTGTTAGCACTGAAGCTTTCTTT
-,TRBV7-8,TRBJ1-2,-,CASSDLPGQIGYGYTF,TGTGCCAGCAGCGATCTTCCAGGCCAAATTGGCTATGGCTACACCTTC
-,TRBV11-3,TRBJ1-1,-,CASSPGASEAFF,TGTGCCAGCAGCCCAGGGGCATCTGAAGCTTTCTTT
-,TRBV18,TRBJ1-1,TRBD1,CASSVTGGGEAFF,TGTGCCAGCTCCGTTACAGGGGGCGGTGAAGCTTTCTTT
once,TRBV5-1,TRBJ2-2,TRBD2,CASTMTSLTGELFF,TGCGCCAGCACCATGACTAGCCTCACCGGGGAGCTGTTTTTT
-,TRBV7-7,TRBJ2-1,TRBD2,CASSPILAGVYEQFF,TGTGCCAGCAGCCCGATTCTAGCGGGAGTATATGAGCAGTTCTTC
few,TRBV6-4,TRBJ2-1,-,CASSRGASDEQFF,TGTGCCAGCAGCAGAGGGGCTAGCGATGAGCAGTTCTTC
-,TRBV3-1/TRBV3-2,TRBJ2-1,TRBD2,CASSQEFLAGAYNEQFF,TGTGCCAGCAGCCAAGAGTTTCTAGCGGGAGCATATAATGAGCAGTTCTTC
-,TRBV5-6,TRBJ1-5,-,CASSLASRQKNQPQHF,TGTGCCAGCAGCTTGGCCTCGCGGCAAAAGAATCAGCCCCAGCATTTT
once,TRBV29-1,TRBJ1-2,-,CSVETGGAGGYTF,TGCAGCGTTGAAACGGGGGGCGCGGGTGGCTACACCTTC
-,TRBV25-1,TRBJ2-5,TRBD2,CASSSLPAGGLGETQYF,TGTGCCAGCAGCTCTCTCCCAGCGGGAGGGTTGGGGGAGACCCAGTACTTC
-,TRBV24-1,TRBJ2-1,-,CATRRTGRDNEQFF,TGTGCCACCAGAAGGACAGGGAGGGACAATGAGCAGTTCTTC
-,TRBV19,TRBJ2-7,-,CASGLQVPGEQYF,TGTGCCAGTGGACTACAGGTTCCGGGCGAGCAGTACTTC
-,TRBV5-1,TRBJ2-1,TRBD2,CASSITSGAYNEQFF,TGCGCCAGCAGCATAACTAGCGGGGCTTACAATGAGCAGTTCTTC
-,TRBV4-1,TRBJ1-2,TRBD1,CASSQAYDRVRIYGYTF,TGCGCCAGCAGCCAAGCCTACGACAGGGTTCGAATCTATGGCTACACCTTC
-,TRBV28,TRBJ2-5,TRBD2,CASSLTSGFQETQYF,TGTGCCAGCAGCTTGACTAGCGGATTCCAAGAGACCCAGTACTTC